The 8 T cell receptor beta chains below were found in one sample sequenced in a study of blood T cell repertoires in COVID-19. Sequencing used immunoSEQ multiplex PCR; TCRdb keeps in-frame clones, though not all of them. The table lists about 330,000 clones, around 83% of them singletons. The sample taken for sequencing was peripheral blood. The receptors derive from a woman aged 45-60 years with acute or convalescent COVID-19.

V usage is TRBV18 and J usage is TRBJ2-1; the D is unclear. This CDR3 contains 14 residues. Trimming pared 3 bases from V and 0 bases from J, leaving 6 bases between. Germline V gene lookup returns CDR1 KGHSH and CDR2 LQKENI. CDR3 loop: CASSPPSSYNEQFF. The CDR3 DNA follows: TGTGCCAGCTCACCTCCCTCCTCCTACAATGAGCAGTTCTTC.

The chain couples TRBV6-6 to TRBJ2-5; D is perhaps TRBD2 (6 bases). The CDR3 totals 15 residues. The germline V and J ends were trimmed by 6 bases and 4 bases, with 18 bases remaining between them. Germline values: CDR1 MNHNY, CDR2 SVGAGI (reference sequence). The DNA of the CDR3 is TGTGCCAGCAGGGAGGGCGGCCGGGGGACAGAGACCCAGTACTTC. It translates to CASREGGRGTETQYF.

The chain joins TRBV6-5 to TRBJ2-3, with 9 bases matching TRBD2. The CDR3 covers 15 residues. V shed 6 bases and J 1 base; nucleotides not matched to a gene: 5. Germline V CDR1 and CDR2: MNHEY, SVGAGI. CDR3 bases: TGTGCCAGCAGACCACGGACTAGCGGCACAGATACGCAGTATTTT. The encoded protein is CASRPRTSGTDTQYF.

This sequence joins TRBV14 and TRBJ1-6; a weak D match, TRBD1 (6 bases). The germline V gene has CDR1 SGHDN and CDR2 FVKESK. This CDR3 has 14 residues. V was trimmed by 4 bases and J by 9 bases, leaving 13 bases between them. CDR3 sequence: CASSRGGGGSPLHF. CDR3 bases: TGTGCCAGCAGCCGGGGTGGGGGCGGTTCACCCCTCCACTTT. The complete variable domain, with remaining parts taken from reference TRBV14 and TRBJ1-6, reads EAGVTQFPSHSVIEKGQTVTLRCDPISGHDNLYWYRRVMGKEIKFLLHFVKESKQDESGMPNNRFLAERTGGTYSTLKVQPAELEDSGVYFCASSRGGGGSPLHFGNGTRLTVT.

The chain couples TRBV9 to TRBJ2-5, with D possibly being TRBD2 (5 bases). Germline V gives CDR1 SGDLS, CDR2 YYNGEE. V shed 0 bases and J shed 5 bases, with 8 bases lying between them. CDR3 size: 13 residues. Written as DNA, the CDR3 is TGTGCCAGCAGCGTAGGACTACGGGAGACCCAGTACTTC. It specifies CASSVGLRETQYF.

The chain couples TRBV18 to TRBJ1-2, with 9 nucleotides matching TRBD1. The germline V gene encodes CDR1 KGHSH and CDR2 LQKENI. This CDR3 spans 14 amino acids. V shed 4 bases and J 7 bases; nucleotides not matched to a gene: 7. The CDR3 loop is CASSLDRGSVGYTF. For the CDR3, the DNA is TGTGCCAGCTCACTTGACAGGGGGTCGGTTGGCTACACCTTC. The whole variable domain, filled in from reference TRBV18 and TRBJ1-2, reads NAGVMQNPRHLVRRRGQEARLRCSPMKGHSHVYWYRQLPEEGLKFMVYLQKENIIDESGMPKERFSAEFPKEGPSILRIQQVVRGDSAAYFCASSLDRGSVGYTFGSGTRLTVV.

V usage is TRBV7-2 and J usage is TRBJ1-6, with D possibly being TRBD1 (5 bases). CDR3 length: 13 residues. Deletions cut 2 bases from V and 8 bases from J, with 7 bases between. CDR1 is SGHTA, CDR2 FQGNSA, per germline. The CDR3 here is CASSLLQDSPLHF. CDR3 DNA: TGTGCCAGCAGCTTACTACAGGATTCACCCCTCCACTTT. The full variable domain, with the rest looked up from reference TRBV7-2 and TRBJ1-6, is GAGVSQSPSNKVTEKGKDVELRCDPISGHTALYWYRQSLGQGLEFLIYFQGNSAPDKSGLPSDRFSAERTGGSVSTLTIQRTQQEDSAVYLCASSLLQDSPLHFGNGTRLTVT.

This clone was recorded once. V gene TRBV19 combines with J gene TRBJ1-3; a weak D match, TRBD1 (5 bases). The CDR3 runs 16 residues. V lost 0 bases to trimming and J lost 0 bases, with 9 bases between them. From germline, CDR1 is LNHDA and CDR2 SQIVND (reference sequence). The CDR3 region is CASSIDRVFSGNTIYF. The CDR3 DNA is TGTGCCAGTAGTATAGACAGGGTATTCTCTGGAAACACCATATATTTT.